This TCR beta chain was profiled in a study of shared clonotypes between healthy human individuals. Study-level information: The composition of the donors was two women and a few men aged 18 to 49.

Study conclusions and caveats: Researchers sampled blood only, noting tissue repertoires likely differ.

Researchers divided each subset's genomic DNA evenly across several immunoSEQ plates. Sequencing was performed with immunoSEQ multiplex PCR; in TCRdb, only in-frame clones are kept and a portion is missing. The data hold 2 million to 2.5 million clones, with roughly 95% observed a single time. Naive CD8 cells comprised CD45RO-negative, CCR7-positively selected cells, excluding terminally differentiated effector memory CD45RA+ cells. This CDR3 spans 14 amino acids. V trimming: 9 bases; J trimming: 8 bases; junction bases outside the gene matches: 4. CDR1 is MDHEN and CDR2 is SYDVKM in the germline V gene. This clone was recorded once. The antigen is undetermined.

Material for sequencing was naive CD8+ T cells sorted from blood. This rearrangement joins TRBV28 to TRBJ2-1; 16 bases match TRBD2. This receptor was identified in a man aged 18-30 years in good health. CDR3 DNA: TGTGCCAGTGTGGGACTAGCGGGGGGGCATGAGCAGTTCTTC. It yields the protein CASVGLAGGHEQFF.